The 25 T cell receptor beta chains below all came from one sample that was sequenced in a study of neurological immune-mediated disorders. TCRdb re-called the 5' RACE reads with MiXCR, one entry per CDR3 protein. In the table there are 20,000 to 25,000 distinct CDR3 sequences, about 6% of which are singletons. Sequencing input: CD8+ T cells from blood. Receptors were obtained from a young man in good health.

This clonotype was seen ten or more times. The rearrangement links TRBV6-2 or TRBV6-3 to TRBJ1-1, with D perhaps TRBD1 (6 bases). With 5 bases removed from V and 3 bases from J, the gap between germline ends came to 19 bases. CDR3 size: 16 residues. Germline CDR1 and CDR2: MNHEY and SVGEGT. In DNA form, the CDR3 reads TGTGCCAGCAGTCTATCCACGACAGGCTGGGACACTGAAGCTTTCTTT. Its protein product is CASSLSTTGWDTEAFF.

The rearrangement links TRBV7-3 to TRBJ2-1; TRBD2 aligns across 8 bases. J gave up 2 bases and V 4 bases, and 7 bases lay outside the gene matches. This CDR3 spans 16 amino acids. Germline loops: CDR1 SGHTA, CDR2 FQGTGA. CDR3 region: CASSYESGGPYNEQFF. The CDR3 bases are TGTGCCAGCAGCTACGAAAGCGGGGGACCCTACAATGAGCAGTTCTTC.

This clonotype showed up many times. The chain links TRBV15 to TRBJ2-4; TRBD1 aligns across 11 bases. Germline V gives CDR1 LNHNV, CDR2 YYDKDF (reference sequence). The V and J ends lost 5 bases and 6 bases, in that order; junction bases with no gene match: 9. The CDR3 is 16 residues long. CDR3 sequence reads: CATSSQMGTGGNIQYF. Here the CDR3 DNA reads TGTGCCACCAGCTCTCAAATGGGGACAGGGGGAAACATTCAGTACTTC.

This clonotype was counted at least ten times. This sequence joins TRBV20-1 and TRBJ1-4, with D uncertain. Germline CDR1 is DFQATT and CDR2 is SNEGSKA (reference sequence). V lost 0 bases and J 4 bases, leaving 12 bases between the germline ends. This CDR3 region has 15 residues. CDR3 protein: CSARDVTPNNEKLFF. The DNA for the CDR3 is TGCAGTGCTAGAGATGTGACACCGAATAATGAAAAACTGTTTTTT.

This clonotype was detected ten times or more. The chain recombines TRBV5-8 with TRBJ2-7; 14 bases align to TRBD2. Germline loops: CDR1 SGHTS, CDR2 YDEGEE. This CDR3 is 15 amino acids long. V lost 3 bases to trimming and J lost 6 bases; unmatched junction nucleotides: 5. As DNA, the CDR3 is TGTGCCAGCAGCTCGGGACTAGCGGGGGACGGCGAGCAGTACTTC. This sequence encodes CASSSGLAGDGEQYF.

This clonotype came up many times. CDR3: CASSEGLYEQYF. CDR3 DNA sequence: TGTGCCAGCAGTGAAGGCCTCTACGAGCAGTACTTC. The chain joins TRBV2 to TRBJ2-7, with D unclear. Germline V gives CDR1 SNHLY, CDR2 FYNNEI. The ends were cut back, 1 base at V and 3 bases at J, with 4 bases in the middle. The CDR3 length is 12 residues.

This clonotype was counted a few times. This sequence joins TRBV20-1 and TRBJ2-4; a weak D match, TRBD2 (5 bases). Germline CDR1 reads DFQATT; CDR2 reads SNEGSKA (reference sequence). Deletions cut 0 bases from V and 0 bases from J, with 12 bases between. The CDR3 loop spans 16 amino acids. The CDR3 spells CSARDTTTLAKNIQYF. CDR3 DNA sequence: TGCAGTGCTAGAGATACGACTACTTTAGCCAAAAACATTCAGTACTTC.

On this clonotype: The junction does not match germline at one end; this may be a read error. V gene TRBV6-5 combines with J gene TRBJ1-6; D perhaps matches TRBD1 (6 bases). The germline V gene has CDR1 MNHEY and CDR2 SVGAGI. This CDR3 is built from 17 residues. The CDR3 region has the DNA TGTGCCTGCAGCTGGGGGCGGATGAGCTCCTATAATTCACCCCTCCACTTT. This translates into CACSWGRMSSYNSPLHF.

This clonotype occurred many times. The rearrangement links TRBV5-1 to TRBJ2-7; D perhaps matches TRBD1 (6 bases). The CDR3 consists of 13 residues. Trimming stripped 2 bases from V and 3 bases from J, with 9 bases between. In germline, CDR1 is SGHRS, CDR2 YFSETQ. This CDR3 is CASSFQGFYEQYF. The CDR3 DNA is TGCGCCAGCAGCTTCCAGGGGTTCTACGAGCAGTACTTC.

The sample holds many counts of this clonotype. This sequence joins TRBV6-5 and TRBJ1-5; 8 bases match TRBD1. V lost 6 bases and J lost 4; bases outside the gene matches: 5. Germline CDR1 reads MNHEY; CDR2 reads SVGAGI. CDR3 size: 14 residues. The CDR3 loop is CASRPGQVNQPQHF. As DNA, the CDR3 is TGTGCCAGCAGACCGGGACAGGTTAATCAGCCCCAGCATTTT.

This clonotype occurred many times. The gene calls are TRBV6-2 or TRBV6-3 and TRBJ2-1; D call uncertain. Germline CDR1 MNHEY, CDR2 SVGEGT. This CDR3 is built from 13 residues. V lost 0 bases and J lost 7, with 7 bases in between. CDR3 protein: CASSYSVGNEQFF. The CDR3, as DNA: TGTGCCAGCAGTTACTCGGTCGGGAATGAGCAGTTCTTC.

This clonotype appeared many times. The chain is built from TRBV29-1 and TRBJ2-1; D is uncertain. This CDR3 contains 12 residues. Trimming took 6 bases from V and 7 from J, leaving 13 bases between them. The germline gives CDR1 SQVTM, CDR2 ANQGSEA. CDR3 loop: CSVPWTLNEQFF. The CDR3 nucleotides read TGCAGCGTCCCCTGGACCCTTAATGAGCAGTTCTTC.

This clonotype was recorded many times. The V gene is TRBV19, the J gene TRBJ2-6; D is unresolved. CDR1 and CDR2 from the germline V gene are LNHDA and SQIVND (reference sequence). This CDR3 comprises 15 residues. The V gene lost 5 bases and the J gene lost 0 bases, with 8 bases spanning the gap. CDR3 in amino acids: CASSLLFSGANVLTF. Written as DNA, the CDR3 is TGTGCCAGTAGTCTGCTGTTCTCTGGGGCCAACGTCCTGACTTTC.

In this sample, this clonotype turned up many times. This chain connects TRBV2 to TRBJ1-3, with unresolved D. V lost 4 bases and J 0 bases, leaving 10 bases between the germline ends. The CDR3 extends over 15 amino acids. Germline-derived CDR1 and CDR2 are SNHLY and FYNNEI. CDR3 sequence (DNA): TGTGCCAGCAGTGCCCCAGACAACTCTGGAAACACCATATATTTT. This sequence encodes CASSAPDNSGNTIYF.

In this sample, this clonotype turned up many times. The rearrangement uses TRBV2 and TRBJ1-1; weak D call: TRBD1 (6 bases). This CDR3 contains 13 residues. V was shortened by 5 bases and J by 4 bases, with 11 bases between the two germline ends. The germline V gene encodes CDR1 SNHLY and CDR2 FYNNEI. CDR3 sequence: CASSSGVGTEAFF. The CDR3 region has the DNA TGTGCCAGCAGTTCAGGGGTTGGCACTGAAGCTTTCTTT. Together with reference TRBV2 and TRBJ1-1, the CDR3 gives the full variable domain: EPEVTQTPSHQVTQMGQEVILRCVPISNHLYFYWYRQILGQKVEFLVSFYNNEISEKSEIFDDQFSVERPDGSNFTLKIRSTKLEDSAMYFCASSSGVGTEAFFGQGTRLTVV.

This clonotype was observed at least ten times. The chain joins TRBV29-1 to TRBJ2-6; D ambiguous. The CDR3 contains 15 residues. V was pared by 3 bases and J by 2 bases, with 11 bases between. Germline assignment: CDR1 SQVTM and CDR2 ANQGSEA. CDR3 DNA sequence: TGCAGCGTTGACGTAGGTGCAGCTGGGGCCAACGTCCTGACTTTC. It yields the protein CSVDVGAAGANVLTF.

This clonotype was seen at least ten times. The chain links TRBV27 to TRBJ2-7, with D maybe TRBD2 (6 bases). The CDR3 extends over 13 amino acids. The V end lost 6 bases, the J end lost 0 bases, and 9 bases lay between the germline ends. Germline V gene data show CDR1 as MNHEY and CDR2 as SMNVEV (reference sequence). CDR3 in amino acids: CASRAGSSYEQYF. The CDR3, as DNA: TGTGCCAGCAGAGCCGGGAGCTCCTACGAGCAGTACTTC.

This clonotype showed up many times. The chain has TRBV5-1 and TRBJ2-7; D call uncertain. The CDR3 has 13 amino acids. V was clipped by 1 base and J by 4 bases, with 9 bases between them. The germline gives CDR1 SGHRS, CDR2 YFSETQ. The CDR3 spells CASSLNYVYEQYF. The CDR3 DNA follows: TGCGCCAGCAGCTTGAATTACGTTTACGAGCAGTACTTC.

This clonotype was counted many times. The CDR3 sequence is CASSATGLPLGYTF. The CDR3 DNA follows: TGTGCCAGCAGCGCCACAGGGTTACCGCTTGGCTACACCTTC. The genes are TRBV9 and TRBJ1-2; D may be TRBD1 (6 bases). This CDR3 spans 14 amino acids. V was shortened by 3 bases and J by 7 bases, with 16 bases between the two germline ends. CDR1 and CDR2 from the germline V gene are SGDLS and YYNGEE.

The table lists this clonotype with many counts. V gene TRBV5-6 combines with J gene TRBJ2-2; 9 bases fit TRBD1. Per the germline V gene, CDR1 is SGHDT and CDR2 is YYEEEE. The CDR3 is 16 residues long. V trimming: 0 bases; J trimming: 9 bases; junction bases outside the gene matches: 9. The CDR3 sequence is CASSLGTGEMVRELFF. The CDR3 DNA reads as TGTGCCAGCAGCTTGGGGACAGGGGAGATGGTCCGGGAGCTGTTTTTT.

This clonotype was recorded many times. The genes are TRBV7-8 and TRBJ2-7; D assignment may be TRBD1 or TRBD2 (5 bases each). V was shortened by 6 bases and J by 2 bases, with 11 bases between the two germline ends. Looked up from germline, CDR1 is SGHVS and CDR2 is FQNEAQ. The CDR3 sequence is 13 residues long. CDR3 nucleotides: TGTGCCAGCAGGGGGGACCCAGCCTACGAGCAGTACTTC. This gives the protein CASRGDPAYEQYF.

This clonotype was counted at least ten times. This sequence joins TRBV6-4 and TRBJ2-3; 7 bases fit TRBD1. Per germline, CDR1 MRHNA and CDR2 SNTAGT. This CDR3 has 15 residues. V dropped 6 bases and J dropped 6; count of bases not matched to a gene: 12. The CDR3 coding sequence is TGTGCCAGCAGCGCCGGGACAGAGCCGGGGGATACGCAGTATTTT. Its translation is CASSAGTEPGDTQYF.

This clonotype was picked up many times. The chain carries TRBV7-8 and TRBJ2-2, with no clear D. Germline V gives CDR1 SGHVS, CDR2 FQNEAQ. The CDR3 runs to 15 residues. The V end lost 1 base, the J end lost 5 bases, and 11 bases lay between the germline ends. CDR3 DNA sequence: TGTGCCAGCAGCTTAGTTGTCGGATGGACCGGGGAGCTGTTTTTT. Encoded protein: CASSLVVGWTGELFF.

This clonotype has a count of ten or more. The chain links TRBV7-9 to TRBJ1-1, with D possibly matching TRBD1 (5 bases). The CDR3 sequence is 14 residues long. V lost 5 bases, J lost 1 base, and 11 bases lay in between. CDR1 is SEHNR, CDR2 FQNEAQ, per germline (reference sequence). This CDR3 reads CASSPGTQNTEAFF. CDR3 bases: TGTGCCAGCAGCCCCGGGACCCAGAACACTGAAGCTTTCTTT.

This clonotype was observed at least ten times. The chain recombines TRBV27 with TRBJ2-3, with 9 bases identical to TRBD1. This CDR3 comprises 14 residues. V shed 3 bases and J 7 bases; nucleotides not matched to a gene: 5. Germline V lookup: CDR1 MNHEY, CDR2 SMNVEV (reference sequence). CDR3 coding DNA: TGTGCCAGCAGTTTCGTACAGGGGGCGAATACGCAGTATTTT. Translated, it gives CASSFVQGANTQYF.